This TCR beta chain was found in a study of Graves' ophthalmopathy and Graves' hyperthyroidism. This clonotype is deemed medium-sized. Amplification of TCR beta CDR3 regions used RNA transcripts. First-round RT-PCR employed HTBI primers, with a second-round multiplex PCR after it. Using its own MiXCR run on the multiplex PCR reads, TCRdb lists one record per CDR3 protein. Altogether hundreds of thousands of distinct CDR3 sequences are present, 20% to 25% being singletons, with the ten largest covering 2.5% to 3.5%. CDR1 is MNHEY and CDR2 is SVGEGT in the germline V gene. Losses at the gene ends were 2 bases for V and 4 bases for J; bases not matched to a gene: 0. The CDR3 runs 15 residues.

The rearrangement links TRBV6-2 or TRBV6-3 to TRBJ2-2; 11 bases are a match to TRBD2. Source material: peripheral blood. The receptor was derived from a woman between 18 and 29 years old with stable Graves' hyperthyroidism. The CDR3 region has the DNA TGTGCCAGCAGTTACACTAGCGGGAGCACCGGGGAGCTGTTTTTT. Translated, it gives CASSYTSGSTGELFF.